This T cell receptor beta chain was captured by sequencing in a study of Graves' ophthalmopathy and Graves' hyperthyroidism. Study-level information: Hyperthyroidism showing no ophthalmopathy within 18 months of follow-up was stable. Study conclusions and caveats: Progression of ophthalmopathy was predicted by the model with less than 71% sensitivity and 72.22% specificity. Blood also contained most of the expanded thyroid clonotypes above 0.001 frequency.

Using RNA transcripts, the TCR beta CDR3 regions were amplified. HTBI primers primed a first-round RT-PCR, and a second-round multiplex PCR followed. From the multiplex PCR reads, TCRdb called clonotypes with MiXCR, one entry per CDR3 protein. The table lists more than 1,000,000 distinct CDR3 sequences, about 40% of them singletons. The CDR3 is 16 amino acids. The V end lost 1 base, the J end lost 3 bases, and 15 bases lay between the germline ends. The germline CDR1 and CDR2 sequences are SGHAT and FQDESV (reference sequence). This clonotype has a single count. Its antigen is not known. A much larger clone lies a single base off, so this may be a read error. Each diagnosis was determined on the basis of clinical symptoms, serum thyroxine, TRAb, thyroid ultrasound and orbital computed tomography.

The specimen sequenced was peripheral blood or thyroid tissue (not recorded which). The sequence derives from an adult man with Graves' hyperthyroidism. V and J are TRBV11-1 and TRBJ1-2; possibly TRBD1 for D (6 bases). In DNA, the CDR3 is TGTGCCAGCAGCTTAGGGGGCAGGGGCGGTGACTATGGCTACACCTTC. It specifies CASSLGGRGGDYGYTF.